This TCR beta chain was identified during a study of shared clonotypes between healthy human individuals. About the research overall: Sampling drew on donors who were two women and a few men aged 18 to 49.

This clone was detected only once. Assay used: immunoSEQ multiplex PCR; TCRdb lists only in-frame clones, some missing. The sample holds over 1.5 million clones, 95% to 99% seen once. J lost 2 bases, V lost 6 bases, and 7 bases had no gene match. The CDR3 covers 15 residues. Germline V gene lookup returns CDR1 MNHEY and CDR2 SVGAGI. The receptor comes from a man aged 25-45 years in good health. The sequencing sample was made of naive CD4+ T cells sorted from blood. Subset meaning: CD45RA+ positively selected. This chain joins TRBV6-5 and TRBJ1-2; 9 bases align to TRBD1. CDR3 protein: CASSRRQGGNYGYTF. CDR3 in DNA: TGTGCCAGCAGCCGAAGACAGGGGGGCAACTATGGCTACACCTTC.